A selection of T cell receptor beta chains follows, all from one sample in a study of cytomegalovirus exposure and HLA in healthy donors. Repertoires were generated with immunoSEQ multiplex PCR, while TCRdb's copy carries only in-frame clones and drops some. The data contain about 140,000 clones, roughly 70% of them seen just once; the ten biggest clones take up about 4.1%. Source material: PBMCs. Every receptor here comes from a man in his 60s in good health and CMV-seronegative. Both conserved end residues are part of each CDR3. D genes are given only for firm matches. Expanded clones get a size class; other rows say once, few or many, or leave the size out.

TRBV5-1	-	-	TRBJ1-2	TGCGCCAGCAGCTTGGGAGTCCTCTATGGCTACACCTTC	CASSLGVLYGYTF
TRBV7-2	few	TRBD1	TRBJ1-3	TGTGCCAGCACCATAACGCCGGACAGGTCTGGAAACACCATATATTTT	CASTITPDRSGNTIYF
TRBV19	-	-	TRBJ1-1	TGTGCCAGTATTAGAGGGAGACAGAACACTGAAGCTTTCTTT	CASIRGRQNTEAFF
TRBV6-1	-	-	TRBJ2-7	TGTGCCAGCAGTCCACCAAGCTACGAGCAGTACTTC	CASSPPSYEQYF
TRBV11-2	-	-	TRBJ2-1	TGTGCCAGCAGCTTAGGCAGGGCCCTTAGCTCCTACAATGAGCAGTTCTTC	CASSLGRALSSYNEQFF
TRBV6-5	once	TRBD1	TRBJ2-2	TGTGCCAGCAGTTCGGACAGGGAAAACACCGGGGAGCTGTTTTTT	CASSSDRENTGELFF
TRBV29-1	-	-	TRBJ2-2	TGCAGCGCCCTAGCCGGGGAGCTGTTTTTT	CSALAGELFF
TRBV5-1	-	-	TRBJ2-2	TGCGCCAGCAGCTCGGTGAGCGGATCGAACACCGGGGAGCTGTTTTTT	CASSSVSGSNTGELFF
TRBV7-3	-	TRBD2	TRBJ2-7	TGTGCCAGCAGCCCCCAGCGGGAGCAAGACGAGCAGTACTTC	CASSPQREQDEQYF
TRBV27	once	-	TRBJ2-7	TGTGCCAGCAGTTTCTCGATACAGGGAGAATACGAGCAGTACTTC	CASSFSIQGEYEQYF
TRBV7-9	-	TRBD1	TRBJ1-4	TGTGCCAGCAGCTTATCTCGGGGACGGGGACAGGGTGAAAAACTGTTTTTT	CASSLSRGRGQGEKLFF
TRBV19	-	TRBD2	TRBJ2-2	TGTGCCAGTAGTATGGGAGGGACCGGGGAGCTGTTTTTT	CASSMGGTGELFF
TRBV9	-	TRBD2	TRBJ2-7	TGTGCCAGCAGCGGTGGACTAGTTCGCGACGAGCAGTACTTC	CASSGGLVRDEQYF
TRBV29-1	few	-	TRBJ2-7	TGTGGGGGGGCTCAGTCCGAAGGCGAGCAGTACTTC	CGGAQSEGEQYF
TRBV5-1	few	TRBD2	TRBJ2-3	TGCGCCAGCAGCCTCGGACTAGATGGCACAGATACGCAGTATTTT	CASSLGLDGTDTQYF
TRBV19	-	-	TRBJ1-1	TGTGCCAGTAGTATTAGGGGGTGGTACACTGAAGCTTTCTTT	CASSIRGWYTEAFF
TRBV6-4	few	-	TRBJ1-1	TGTGCCAGCAGTGACAGGCAGGACACTGAAGCTTTCTTT	CASSDRQDTEAFF
TRBV5-4	-	-	TRBJ2-7	TGTGCCAGCAGCTCACTAGCTAGCTCCTACGAGCAGTACTTC	CASSSLASSYEQYF
TRBV28	few	-	TRBJ1-4	TGTGCCAGCAGTTTGGAGGGGCAGGGCGGCGAAAAACTGTTTTTT	CASSLEGQGGEKLFF
TRBV5-4	-	-	TRBJ2-7	TGTGCCAGCAGCCGGGACTCCAATTCCTACGAGCAGTACTTC	CASSRDSNSYEQYF
TRBV6-1	-	-	TRBJ1-2	TGTGCCAGCAACGAAAGGGCGGAGGCCTATGGCTACACCTTC	CASNERAEAYGYTF
TRBV9	-	TRBD1	TRBJ1-1	TGTGCCAGCAGCGCCCGACAGGGGGCGCCCACTGAAGCTTTCTTT	CASSARQGAPTEAFF
TRBV29-1	-	-	TRBJ1-1	TGCAGCGTTGAAGACACGCGGGGGACTGAAGCTTTCTTT	CSVEDTRGTEAFF
TRBV7-9	-	-	TRBJ1-1	TGTGCCAGCAGCTTGACAAACACTGAAGCTTTCTTT	CASSLTNTEAFF
TRBV6-5	-	-	TRBJ1-6	TGTGCCAGCAGTTATCAGGGGATCTCCTATAATTCACCCCTCCACTTT	CASSYQGISYNSPLHF
TRBV20-1	few	-	TRBJ2-3	TGCAGTGCCTCGTACACAGATACGCAGTATTTT	CSASYTDTQYF
TRBV4-1	-	-	TRBJ2-3	TGCGCCAGCAGCCAAGCGCAGTTACCAGATACGCAGTATTTT	CASSQAQLPDTQYF
TRBV5-1	few	TRBD1	TRBJ2-1	TGCGCCAGCAGCTCTTCAACCCGGGACAGGAGCTCCTACAATGAGCAGTTCTTC	CASSSSTRDRSSYNEQFF
TRBV29-1	-	-	TRBJ1-5	TGCAGCGTTGAATTGAGGCCCGACAATCAGCCCCAGCATTTT	CSVELRPDNQPQHF
TRBV4-3	few	-	TRBJ2-6	TGCGCCAGCAGCCCAAAGGGGTATTCTGGGGCCAACGTCCTGACTTTC	CASSPKGYSGANVLTF
TRBV5-1	-	TRBD1	TRBJ1-2	TGCGCCAGCAGCCTAAACCAAATACAGGGGGATGGCTACACCTTC	CASSLNQIQGDGYTF
TRBV4-3	-	TRBD1	TRBJ1-1	TGCGCCAGCAGCCCTAGGGGGCACACTGAAGCTTTCTTT	CASSPRGHTEAFF
TRBV28	-	-	TRBJ1-2	TGTGCCAGCAGTCCCACAACCTATGGCTACACCTTC	CASSPTTYGYTF
TRBV6-1	-	TRBD1	TRBJ2-4	TGTGCCAGCAGGATCGGACAGGGGACGCACATTCAGTACTTC	CASRIGQGTHIQYF
TRBV18	-	TRBD1	TRBJ1-1	TGTGCCAGCTCACCACTGACGGGACAGGGGGCCCTAATAAACACTGAAGCTTTCTTT	CASSPLTGQGALINTEAFF
TRBV6-6	once	TRBD1	TRBJ2-1	TGTGCCAGCAGCGCCTCGGACAGGGCAAGGGATGAGCAGTTCTTC	CASSASDRARDEQFF
TRBV18	few	-	TRBJ1-2	TGTGCCAGCTCACTCGAGGCCATTTCGGATGGCTACACCTTC	CASSLEAISDGYTF
TRBV7-9	few	-	TRBJ1-2	TGTGCCAGCAGCTTATCACAAGATGGCTACACCTTC	CASSLSQDGYTF
TRBV9	-	TRBD2	TRBJ2-2	TGTGCCAGCAGCGTAGATGGAGTAGCGGGAGGGTTGAACACCGGGGAGCTGTTTTTT	CASSVDGVAGGLNTGELFF
TRBV28	-	-	TRBJ1-1	TGTGCCAGCAGACAACAGGATGAAGCTTTCTTT	CASRQQDEAFF
TRBV9	few	TRBD1	TRBJ2-7	TGTGCCAGCAGCGGTTCGACAGGGGGAAGTAGCCCCTACGAGCAGTACTTC	CASSGSTGGSSPYEQYF
TRBV28	once	-	TRBJ1-1	TGTGCCAGCAGTTTATCTGCAGTATCTGAAGCTTTCTTT	CASSLSAVSEAFF
TRBV15	once	TRBD1	TRBJ1-1	TGTGCCACCAGCAGAGACCGATGGGGACAGGGGGTGAACACTGAAGCTTTCTTT	CATSRDRWGQGVNTEAFF
TRBV28	-	-	TRBJ2-1	TGTGCCAGCACGGAGGAGGCCTTTATAAGTGAGCAGTTCTTC	CASTEEAFISEQFF
TRBV27	few	-	TRBJ1-5	TGTGCCAGCAGCCCGGACAGAAATCAGCCCCAGCATTTT	CASSPDRNQPQHF
TRBV6-6	once	TRBD2	TRBJ2-5	TGTGCCAGCGGGACTAGCGTTAAGGCGGAGACCCAGTACTTC	CASGTSVKAETQYF
TRBV29-1	-	TRBD2	TRBJ2-7	TGCAGCGTTACCGGGACTAGGATGGGCGAGCAGTACTTC	CSVTGTRMGEQYF
TRBV15	-	TRBD1	TRBJ2-5	TGTGCCACCAGCAGAGACCTGACAGGCAGGGGGCAAGAGACCCAGTACTTC	CATSRDLTGRGQETQYF
TRBV30	-	-	TRBJ1-1	TGTGCCTGGGCTAAATGGGCCCAGGGGCCCTATGGAGCTTTCTTT	CAWAKWAQGPYGAFF
TRBV30	-	-	TRBJ2-5	TGTGCCTGGACCTCGGGACTTGCCCAAGAGACCCAGTACTTC	CAWTSGLAQETQYF
TRBV5-4	-	-	TRBJ2-2	TGTGCCAGCAGCTTATCCGCCACTTTACAGGTCACCGGGGAGCTGTTTTTT	CASSLSATLQVTGELFF
TRBV27	-	TRBD1	TRBJ2-5	TGTGCCAGCAGTTTACAGGGACAGGGGAGTAGGTGGGGAGAGACCCAGTACTTC	CASSLQGQGSRWGETQYF
TRBV2	-	TRBD2	TRBJ2-3	TGTGCCAGCAGGTACGCCCTAGCGGGGCCTAGCACAGATACGCAGTATTTT	CASRYALAGPSTDTQYF
TRBV12-2	-	-	TRBJ2-1	TGTGCAAGCATAAGAGGACAATACAATGAGCAGTTCTTC	CASIRGQYNEQFF
TRBV28	-	-	TRBJ1-1	TGTGCCAGCAATGTAGAACGCTCCGAAGCTTTCTTT	CASNVERSEAFF
TRBV29-1	-	TRBD1	TRBJ1-4	TGCAGCGTTGAAGTACCGGACAGGGGAGGTGGAAAACTGTTTTTT	CSVEVPDRGGGKLFF
TRBV6-1	-	-	TRBJ2-7	TGTGCCAGCAGTCCCACTCAGGGTTCCTACGAGCAGTACTTC	CASSPTQGSYEQYF
TRBV30	once	TRBD1	TRBJ2-5	TGTGCCTGGAGAAGGACAGGACAAGAGACCCAGTACTTC	CAWRRTGQETQYF
TRBV27	many	TRBD1	TRBJ1-1	TGTGCCAGCAGTTTATTGCAGGGGGTTGGTGAAGCTTTCTTT	CASSLLQGVGEAFF
TRBV9	-	TRBD1	TRBJ1-2	TGTGCCAGCAGCGTAGCTCTAGGGACAGGCTATGGCTACACCTTC	CASSVALGTGYGYTF